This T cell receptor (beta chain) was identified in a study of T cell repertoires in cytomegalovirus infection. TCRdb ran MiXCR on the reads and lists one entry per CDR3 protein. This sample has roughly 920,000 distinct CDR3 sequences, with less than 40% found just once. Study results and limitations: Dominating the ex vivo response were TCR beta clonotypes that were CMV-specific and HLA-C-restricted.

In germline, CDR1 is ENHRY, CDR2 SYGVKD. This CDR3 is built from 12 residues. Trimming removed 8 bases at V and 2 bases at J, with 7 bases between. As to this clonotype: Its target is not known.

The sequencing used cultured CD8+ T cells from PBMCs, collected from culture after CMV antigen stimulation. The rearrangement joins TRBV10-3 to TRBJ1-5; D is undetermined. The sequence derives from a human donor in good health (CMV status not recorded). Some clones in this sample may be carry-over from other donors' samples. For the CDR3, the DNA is TGTGCCATCGGGGTAGGCAATCAGCCCCAGCATTTT. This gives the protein CAIGVGNQPQHF.